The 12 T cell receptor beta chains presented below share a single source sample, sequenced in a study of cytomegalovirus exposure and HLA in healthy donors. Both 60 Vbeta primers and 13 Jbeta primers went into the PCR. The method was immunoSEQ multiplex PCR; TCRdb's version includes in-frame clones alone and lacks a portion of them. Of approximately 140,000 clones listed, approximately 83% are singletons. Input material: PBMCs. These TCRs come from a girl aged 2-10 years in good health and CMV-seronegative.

The chain's CDR3 is CASSQAPTGDDGYTF. The CDR3 DNA reads TGCGCCAGCAGCCAGGCCCCGACAGGGGATGATGGCTACACCTTC. The chain carries TRBV4-1 and TRBJ1-2, with 8 bases lining up with TRBD1. Germline V gene sequence: CDR1 MGHRA, CDR2 YSYEKL. V lost 3 bases to trimming and J lost 6 bases; unmatched junction nucleotides: 9. The CDR3 is made up of 15 amino acids.

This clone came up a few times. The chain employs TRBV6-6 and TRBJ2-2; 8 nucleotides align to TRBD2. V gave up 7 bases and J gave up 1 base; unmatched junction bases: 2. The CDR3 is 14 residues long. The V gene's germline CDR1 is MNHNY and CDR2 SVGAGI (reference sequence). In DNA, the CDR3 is TGTGCCAGCACCCTAGCGGGGAACACCGGGGAGCTGTTTTTT. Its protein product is CASTLAGNTGELFF.

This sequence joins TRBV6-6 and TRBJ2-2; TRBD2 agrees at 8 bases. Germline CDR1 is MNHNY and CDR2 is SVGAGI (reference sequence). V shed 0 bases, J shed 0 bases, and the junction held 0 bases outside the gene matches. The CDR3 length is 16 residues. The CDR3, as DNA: TGTGCCAGCAGTTACTCGGGACTAGCGAACACCGGGGAGCTGTTTTTT. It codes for CASSYSGLANTGELFF.

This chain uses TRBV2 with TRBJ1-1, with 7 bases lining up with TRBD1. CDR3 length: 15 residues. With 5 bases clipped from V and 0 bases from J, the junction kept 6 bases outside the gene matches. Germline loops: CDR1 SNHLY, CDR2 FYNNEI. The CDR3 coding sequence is TGTGCCAGCAGTTACGACAGGGCAATGAACACTGAAGCTTTCTTT. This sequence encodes CASSYDRAMNTEAFF. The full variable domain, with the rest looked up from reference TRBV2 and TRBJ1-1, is EPEVTQTPSHQVTQMGQEVILRCVPISNHLYFYWYRQILGQKVEFLVSFYNNEISEKSEIFDDQFSVERPDGSNFTLKIRSTKLEDSAMYFCASSYDRAMNTEAFFGQGTRLTVV.

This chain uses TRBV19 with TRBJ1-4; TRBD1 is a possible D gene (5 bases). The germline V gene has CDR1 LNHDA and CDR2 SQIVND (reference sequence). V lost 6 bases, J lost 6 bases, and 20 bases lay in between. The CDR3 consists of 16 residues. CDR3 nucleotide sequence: TGTGCCAGTAGCCCCGCCTTAAGGGGAAGGGATGAAAAACTGTTTTTT. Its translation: CASSPALRGRDEKLFF.

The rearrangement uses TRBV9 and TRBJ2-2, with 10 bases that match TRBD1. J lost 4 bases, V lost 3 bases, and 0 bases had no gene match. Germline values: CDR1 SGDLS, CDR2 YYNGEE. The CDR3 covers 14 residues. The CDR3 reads CASSGQGATGELFF. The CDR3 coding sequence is TGTGCCAGCAGCGGACAGGGGGCCACCGGGGAGCTGTTTTTT.

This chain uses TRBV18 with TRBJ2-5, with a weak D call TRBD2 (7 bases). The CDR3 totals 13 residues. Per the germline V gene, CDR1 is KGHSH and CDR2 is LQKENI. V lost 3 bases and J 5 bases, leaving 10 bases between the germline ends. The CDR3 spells CASSPRGGETQYF. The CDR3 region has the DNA TGTGCCAGCTCACCGAGGGGGGGCGAGACCCAGTACTTC. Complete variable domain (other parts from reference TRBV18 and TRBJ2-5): NAGVMQNPRHLVRRRGQEARLRCSPMKGHSHVYWYRQLPEEGLKFMVYLQKENIIDESGMPKERFSAEFPKEGPSILRIQQVVRGDSAAYFCASSPRGGETQYFGPGTRLLVL.

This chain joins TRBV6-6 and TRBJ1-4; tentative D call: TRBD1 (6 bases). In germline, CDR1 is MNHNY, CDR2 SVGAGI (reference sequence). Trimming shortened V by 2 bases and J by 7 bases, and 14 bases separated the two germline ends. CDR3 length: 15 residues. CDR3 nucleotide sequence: TGTGCCAGCAGTTACGAGAACGGACAGATTGAAAAACTGTTTTTT. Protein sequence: CASSYENGQIEKLFF.

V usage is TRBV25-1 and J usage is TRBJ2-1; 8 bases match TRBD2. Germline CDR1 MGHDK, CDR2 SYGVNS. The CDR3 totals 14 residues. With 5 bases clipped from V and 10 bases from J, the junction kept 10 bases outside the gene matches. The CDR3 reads CASSITGGRNEQFF. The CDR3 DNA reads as TGTGCCAGCAGTATAACGGGGGGGCGGAACGAGCAGTTCTTC.

The CDR3 region is CASSAQGRWANYEQYF. The CDR3 nucleotides read TGTGCCAGCAGCGCACAGGGAAGGTGGGCAAACTACGAGCAGTACTTC. The chain carries TRBV13 and TRBJ2-7, with D possibly TRBD1 on 6 matching bases. With 5 bases removed from V and 3 bases from J, the gap between germline ends came to 20 bases. Germline V gene sequence: CDR1 PRHDT, CDR2 FYEKMQ (reference sequence). This CDR3 spans 16 amino acids. Full variable domain (outside the CDR3, taken from reference TRBV13 and TRBJ2-7): AAGVIQSPRHLIKEKRETATLKCYPIPRHDTVYWYQQGPGQDPQFLISFYEKMQSDKGSIPDRFSAQQFSDYHSELNMSSLELGDSALYFCASSAQGRWANYEQYFGPGTRLTVT.

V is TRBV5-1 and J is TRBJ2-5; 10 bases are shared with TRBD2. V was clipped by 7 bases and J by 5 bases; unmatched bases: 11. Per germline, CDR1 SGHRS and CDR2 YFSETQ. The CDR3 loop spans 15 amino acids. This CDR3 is CASLLSGGAGETQYF. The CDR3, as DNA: TGCGCCAGCTTATTGAGCGGGGGGGCCGGGGAGACCCAGTACTTC.

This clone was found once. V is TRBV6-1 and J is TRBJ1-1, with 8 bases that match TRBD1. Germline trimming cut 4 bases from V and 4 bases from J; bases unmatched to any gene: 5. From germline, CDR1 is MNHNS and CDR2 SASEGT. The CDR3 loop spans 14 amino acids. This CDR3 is CASSATGVGTEAFF. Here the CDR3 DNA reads TGTGCCAGCAGTGCGACAGGGGTGGGCACTGAAGCTTTCTTT.